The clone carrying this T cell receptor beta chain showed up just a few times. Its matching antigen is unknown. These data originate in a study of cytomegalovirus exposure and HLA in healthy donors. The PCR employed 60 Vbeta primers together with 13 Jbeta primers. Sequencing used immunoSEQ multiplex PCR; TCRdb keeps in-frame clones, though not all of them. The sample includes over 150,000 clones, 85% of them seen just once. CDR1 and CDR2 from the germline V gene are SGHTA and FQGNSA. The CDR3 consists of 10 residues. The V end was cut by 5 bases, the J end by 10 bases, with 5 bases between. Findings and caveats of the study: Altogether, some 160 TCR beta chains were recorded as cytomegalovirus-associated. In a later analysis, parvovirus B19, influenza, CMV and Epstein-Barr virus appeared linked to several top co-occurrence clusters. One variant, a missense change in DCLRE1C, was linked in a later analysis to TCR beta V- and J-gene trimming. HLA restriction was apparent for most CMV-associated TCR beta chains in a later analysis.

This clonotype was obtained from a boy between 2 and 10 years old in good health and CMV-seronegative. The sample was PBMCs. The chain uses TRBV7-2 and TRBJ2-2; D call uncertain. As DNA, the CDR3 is TGTGCCAGCAGCAGAGAGGAGCTGTTTTTT. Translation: CASSREELFF. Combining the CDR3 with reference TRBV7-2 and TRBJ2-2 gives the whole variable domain GAGVSQSPSNKVTEKGKDVELRCDPISGHTALYWYRQSLGQGLEFLIYFQGNSAPDKSGLPSDRFSAERTGGSVSTLTIQRTQQEDSAVYLCASSREELFFGEGSRLTVL.